This T cell receptor (beta chain) was observed in a study of T cells in localized non-small cell lung cancer. Study conclusions and caveats: Uninvolved neighboring lung showed the greatest T cell clonality, exceeding tumor.

The V end lost 5 bases, the J end lost 0 bases, and 12 bases lay between the germline ends. Germline V gene data show CDR1 as SGHNT and CDR2 as YENEEA. The CDR3 loop spans 15 amino acids. A few counts support this clone. The target antigen is unknown. The repertoire was sequenced with immunoSEQ multiplex PCR; TCRdb's copy has only in-frame clones and lacks some. The table records roughly 2,100 clones, 27% of them present only once. The sequence derives from a male donor older than 55 with stage II lung adenocarcinoma. The V and J genes are TRBV11-3 and TRBJ2-3; D may be TRBD2 (6 bases). The material sequenced was normal lung tissue next to the tumor, taken before any cancer treatment. The CDR3 DNA reads TGTGCCAGCAGCGCGGACTACCTAAGCACAGATACGCAGTATTTT. As protein: CASSADYLSTDTQYF.